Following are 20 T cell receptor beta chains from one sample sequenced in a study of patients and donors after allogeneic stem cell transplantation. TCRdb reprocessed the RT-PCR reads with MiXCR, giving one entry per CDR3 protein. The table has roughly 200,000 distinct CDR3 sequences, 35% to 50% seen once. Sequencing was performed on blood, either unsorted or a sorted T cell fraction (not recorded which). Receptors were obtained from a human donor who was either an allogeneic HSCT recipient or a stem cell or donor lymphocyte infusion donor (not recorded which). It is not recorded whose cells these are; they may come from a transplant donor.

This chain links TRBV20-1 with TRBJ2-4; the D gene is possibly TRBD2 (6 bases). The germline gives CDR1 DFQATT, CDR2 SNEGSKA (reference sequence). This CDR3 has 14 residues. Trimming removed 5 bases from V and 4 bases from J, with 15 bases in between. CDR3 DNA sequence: TGCAGTGCTGGCTTTACGGGAGTAAAAAACATTCAGTACTTC. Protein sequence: CSAGFTGVKNIQYF.

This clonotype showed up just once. For the CDR3, the DNA is TGTGCCAGCAGCTTTGAAGACAGGGGGGACTATGGCTACACCTTC. Translated: CASSFEDRGDYGYTF. The chain joins TRBV7-9 to TRBJ1-2; 9 nucleotides match TRBD1. The V gene's germline CDR1 is SEHNR and CDR2 FQNEAQ (reference sequence). The CDR3 has 15 residues. With V trimmed by 3 bases and J by 3 bases, 5 bases remained unmatched.

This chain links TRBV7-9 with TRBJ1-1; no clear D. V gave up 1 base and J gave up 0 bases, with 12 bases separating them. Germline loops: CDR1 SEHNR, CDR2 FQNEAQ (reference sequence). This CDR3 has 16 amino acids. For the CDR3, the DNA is TGTGCCAGCAGCTTAGGAGGGTTAGGAATGAACACTGAAGCTTTCTTT. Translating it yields CASSLGGLGMNTEAFF.

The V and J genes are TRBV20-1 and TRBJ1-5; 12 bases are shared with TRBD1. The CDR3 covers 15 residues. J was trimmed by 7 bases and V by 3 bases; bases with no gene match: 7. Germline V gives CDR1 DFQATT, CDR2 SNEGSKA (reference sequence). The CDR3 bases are TGCAGTGCTAGCCGAGGGGGGACAGGGGGCCAGCCCCAGCATTTT. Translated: CSASRGGTGGQPQHF.

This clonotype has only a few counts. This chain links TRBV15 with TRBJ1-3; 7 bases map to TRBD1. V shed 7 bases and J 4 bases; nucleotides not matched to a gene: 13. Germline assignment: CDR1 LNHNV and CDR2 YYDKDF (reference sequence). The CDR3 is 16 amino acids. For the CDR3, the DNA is TGTGCCACCAACCCCTCATCGGGACAGTCGGGAAACACCATATATTTT. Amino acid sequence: CATNPSSGQSGNTIYF.

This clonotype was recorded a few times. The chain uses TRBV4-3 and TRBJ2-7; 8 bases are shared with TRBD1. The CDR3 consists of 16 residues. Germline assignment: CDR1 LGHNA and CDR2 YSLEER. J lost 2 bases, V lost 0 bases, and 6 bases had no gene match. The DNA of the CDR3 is TGCGCCAGCAGCCAAGAGCCGGGACAGGCCACCTACGAGCAGTACTTC. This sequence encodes CASSQEPGQATYEQYF.

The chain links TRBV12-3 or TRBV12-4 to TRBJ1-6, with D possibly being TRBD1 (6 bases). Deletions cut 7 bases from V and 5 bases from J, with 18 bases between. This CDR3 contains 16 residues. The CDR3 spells CASTNSQGKNNSPLHF. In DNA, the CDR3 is TGTGCCAGCACTAATTCCCAGGGGAAGAATAATTCACCCCTCCACTTT.

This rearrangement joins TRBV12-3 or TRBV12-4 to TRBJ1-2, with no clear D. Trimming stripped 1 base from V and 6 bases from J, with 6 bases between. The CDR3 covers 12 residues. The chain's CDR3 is CASSLGGDGYTF. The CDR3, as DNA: TGTGCCAGCAGTTTAGGTGGGGATGGCTACACCTTC.

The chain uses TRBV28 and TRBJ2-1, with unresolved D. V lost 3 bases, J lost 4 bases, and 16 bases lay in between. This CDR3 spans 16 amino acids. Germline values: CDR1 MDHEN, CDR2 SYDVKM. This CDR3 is CASSFELPPTYNEQFF. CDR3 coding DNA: TGTGCCAGCAGTTTTGAGTTGCCCCCTACGTACAATGAGCAGTTCTTC.

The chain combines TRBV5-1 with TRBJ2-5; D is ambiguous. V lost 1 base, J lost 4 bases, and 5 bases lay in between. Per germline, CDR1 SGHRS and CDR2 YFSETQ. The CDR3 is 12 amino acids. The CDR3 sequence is CASSLPGETQYF. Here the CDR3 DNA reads TGCGCCAGCAGCTTGCCAGGAGAGACCCAGTACTTC. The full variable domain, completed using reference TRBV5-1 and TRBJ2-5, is KAGVTQTPRYLIKTRGQQVTLSCSPISGHRSVSWYQQTPGQGLQFLFEYFSETQRNKGNFPGRFSGRQFSNSRSEMNVSTLELGDSALYLCASSLPGETQYFGPGTRLLVL.

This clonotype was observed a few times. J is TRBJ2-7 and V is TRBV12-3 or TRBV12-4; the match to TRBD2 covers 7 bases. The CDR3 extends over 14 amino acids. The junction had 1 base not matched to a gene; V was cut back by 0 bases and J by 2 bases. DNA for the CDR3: TGTGCCAGCAGTTTAGCGGGAGGGACCTACGAGCAGTACTTC. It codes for CASSLAGGTYEQYF.

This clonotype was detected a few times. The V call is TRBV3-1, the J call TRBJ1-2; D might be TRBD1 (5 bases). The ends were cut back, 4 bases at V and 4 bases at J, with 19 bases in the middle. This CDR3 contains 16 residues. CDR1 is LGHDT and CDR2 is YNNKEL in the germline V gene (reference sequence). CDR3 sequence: CASSPISTGTLYGYTF. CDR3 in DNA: TGTGCCAGCAGCCCAATATCTACCGGGACCCTCTATGGCTACACCTTC.

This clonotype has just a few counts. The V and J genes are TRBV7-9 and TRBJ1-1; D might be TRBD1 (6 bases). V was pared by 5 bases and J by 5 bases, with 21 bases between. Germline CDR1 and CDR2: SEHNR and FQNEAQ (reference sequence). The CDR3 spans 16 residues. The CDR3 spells CASSPTWGRIGTEAFF. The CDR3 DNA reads TGTGCCAGCAGCCCAACGTGGGGGCGGATCGGGACTGAAGCTTTCTTT.

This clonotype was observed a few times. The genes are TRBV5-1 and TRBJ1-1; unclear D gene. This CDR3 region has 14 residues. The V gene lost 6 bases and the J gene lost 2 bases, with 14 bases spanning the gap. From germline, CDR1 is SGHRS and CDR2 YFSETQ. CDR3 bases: TGCGCCAGCACCCCTGCAGGCGGAAACACTGAAGCTTTCTTT. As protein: CASTPAGGNTEAFF.

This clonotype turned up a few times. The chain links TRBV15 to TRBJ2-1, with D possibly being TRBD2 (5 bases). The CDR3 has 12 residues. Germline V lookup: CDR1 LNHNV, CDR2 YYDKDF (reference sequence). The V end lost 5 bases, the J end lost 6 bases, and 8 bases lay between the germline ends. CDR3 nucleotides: TGTGCCACCAGCGGAACTAGCAATGAGCAGTTCTTC. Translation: CATSGTSNEQFF.

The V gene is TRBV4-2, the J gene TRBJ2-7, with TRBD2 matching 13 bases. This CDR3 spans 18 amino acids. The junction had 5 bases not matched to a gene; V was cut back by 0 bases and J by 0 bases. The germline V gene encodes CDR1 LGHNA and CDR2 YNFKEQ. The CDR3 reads CASSQELAGGLYSYEQYF. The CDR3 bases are TGTGCCAGCAGCCAAGAACTAGCGGGAGGGCTATACTCCTACGAGCAGTACTTC.

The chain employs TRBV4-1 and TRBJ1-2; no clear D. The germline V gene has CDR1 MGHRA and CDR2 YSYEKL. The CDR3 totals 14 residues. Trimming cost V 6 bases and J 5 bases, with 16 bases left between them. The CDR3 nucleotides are TGCGCCAGCAGAGGCGGAGCTCGCTCGTATGGCTACACCTTC. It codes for CASRGGARSYGYTF.

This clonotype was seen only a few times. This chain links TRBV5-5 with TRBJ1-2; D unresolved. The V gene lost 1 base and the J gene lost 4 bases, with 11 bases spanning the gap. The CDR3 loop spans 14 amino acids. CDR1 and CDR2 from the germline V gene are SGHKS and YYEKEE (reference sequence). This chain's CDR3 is CASSLRREPYGYTF. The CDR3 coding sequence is TGTGCCAGCAGCTTGAGGCGGGAGCCCTATGGCTACACCTTC.

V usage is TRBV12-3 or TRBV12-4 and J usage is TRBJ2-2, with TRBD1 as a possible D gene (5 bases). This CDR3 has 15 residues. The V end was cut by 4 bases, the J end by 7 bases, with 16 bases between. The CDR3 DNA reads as TGTGCCAGCAGTTCCCAGGCAGGGTCTATCGGGGAGCTGTTTTTT. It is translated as CASSSQAGSIGELFF.

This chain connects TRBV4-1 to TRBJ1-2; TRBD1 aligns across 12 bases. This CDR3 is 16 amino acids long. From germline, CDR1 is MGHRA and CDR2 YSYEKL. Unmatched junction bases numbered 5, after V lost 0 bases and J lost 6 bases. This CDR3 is CASSQEGQGAFDGYTF. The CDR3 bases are TGCGCCAGCAGCCAAGAGGGACAGGGGGCATTTGATGGCTACACCTTC.